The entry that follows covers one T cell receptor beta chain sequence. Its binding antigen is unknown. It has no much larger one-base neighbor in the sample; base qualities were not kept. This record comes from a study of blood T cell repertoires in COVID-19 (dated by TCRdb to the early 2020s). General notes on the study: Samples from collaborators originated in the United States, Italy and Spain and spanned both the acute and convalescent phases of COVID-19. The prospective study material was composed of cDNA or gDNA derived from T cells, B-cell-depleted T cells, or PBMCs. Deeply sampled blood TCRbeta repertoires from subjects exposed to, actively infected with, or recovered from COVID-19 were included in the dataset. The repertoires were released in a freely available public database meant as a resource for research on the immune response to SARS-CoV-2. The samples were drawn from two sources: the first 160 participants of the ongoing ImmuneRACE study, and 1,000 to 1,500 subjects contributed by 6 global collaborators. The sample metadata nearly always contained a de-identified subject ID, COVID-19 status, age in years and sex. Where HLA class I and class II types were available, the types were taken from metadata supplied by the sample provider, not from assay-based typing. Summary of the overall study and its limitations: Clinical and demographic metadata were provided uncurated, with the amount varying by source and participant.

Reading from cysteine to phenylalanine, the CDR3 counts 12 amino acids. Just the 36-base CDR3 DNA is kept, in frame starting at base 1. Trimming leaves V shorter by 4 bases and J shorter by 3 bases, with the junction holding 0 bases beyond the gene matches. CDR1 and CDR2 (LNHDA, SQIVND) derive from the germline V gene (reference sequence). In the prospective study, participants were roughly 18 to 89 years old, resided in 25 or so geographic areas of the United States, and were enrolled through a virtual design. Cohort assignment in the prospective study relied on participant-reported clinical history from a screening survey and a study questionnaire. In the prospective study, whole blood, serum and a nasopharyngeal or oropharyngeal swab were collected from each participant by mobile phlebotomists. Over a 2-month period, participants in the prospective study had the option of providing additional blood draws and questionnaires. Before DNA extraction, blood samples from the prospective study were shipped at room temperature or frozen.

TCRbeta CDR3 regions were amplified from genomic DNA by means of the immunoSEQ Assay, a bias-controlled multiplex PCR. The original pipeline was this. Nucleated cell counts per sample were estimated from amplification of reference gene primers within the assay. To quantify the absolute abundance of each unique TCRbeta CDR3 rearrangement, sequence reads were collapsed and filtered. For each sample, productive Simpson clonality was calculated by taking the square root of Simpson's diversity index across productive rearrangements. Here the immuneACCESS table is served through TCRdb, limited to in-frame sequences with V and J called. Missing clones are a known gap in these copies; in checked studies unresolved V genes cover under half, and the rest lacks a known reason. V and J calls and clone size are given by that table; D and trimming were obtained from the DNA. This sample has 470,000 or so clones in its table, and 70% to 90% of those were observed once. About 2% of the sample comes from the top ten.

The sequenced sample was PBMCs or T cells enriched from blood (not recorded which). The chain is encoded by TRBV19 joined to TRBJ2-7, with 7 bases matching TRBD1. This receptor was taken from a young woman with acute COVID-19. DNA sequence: TGTGCCAGTAGTAGGGACAGCTACGAGCAGTACTTC. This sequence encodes CASSRDSYEQYF.